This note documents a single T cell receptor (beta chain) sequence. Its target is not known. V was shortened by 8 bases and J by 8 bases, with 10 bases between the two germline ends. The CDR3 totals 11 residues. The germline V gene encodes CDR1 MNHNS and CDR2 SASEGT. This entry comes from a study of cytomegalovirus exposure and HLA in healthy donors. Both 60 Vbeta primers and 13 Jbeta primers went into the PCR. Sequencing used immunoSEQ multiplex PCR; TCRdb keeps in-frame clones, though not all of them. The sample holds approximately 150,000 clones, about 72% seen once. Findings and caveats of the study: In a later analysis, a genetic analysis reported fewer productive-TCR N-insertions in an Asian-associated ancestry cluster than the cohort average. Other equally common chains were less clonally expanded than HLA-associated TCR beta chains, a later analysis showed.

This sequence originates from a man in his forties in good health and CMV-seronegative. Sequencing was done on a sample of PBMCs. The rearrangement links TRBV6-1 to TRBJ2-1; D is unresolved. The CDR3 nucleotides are TGTGCCAGCGTCAGGATCTATGAGCAGTTCTTC. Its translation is CASVRIYEQFF.